These 7 T cell receptor beta chains originate from one sample sequenced in a study of T cells in women clearing cervical HPV infection (dated by TCRdb to 2016 to 2019). The protocol used for the library was the immunoSEQ multiplex PCR assay. TCRdb holds this immuneACCESS table with in-frame rearrangements only. Some clones are missing; in checked studies, unresolved V genes explain under half, and the rest has no known cause. The sample's records list more than 30,000 clones. The top ten constitute approximately 7.5% of the sample. The source material was blood buffy coat. The origin of the receptors is a woman aged 18 to 75 with a cervical HPV16 infection that either progressed to CIN3+ or cleared (not recorded which).

On this clone: The sequence runs out 3 residues before the end of the CDR3; the remainder is reconstructed from the germline J gene. The chain employs TRBV5-1 and TRBJ2-2, with D possibly being TRBD2 (6 bases). This CDR3 contains 14 residues. Deletions cut 3 bases from V and 5 bases from J, with 11 bases between. Looked up from germline, CDR1 is SGHRS and CDR2 is YFSETQ. The CDR3 loop reads CASSSGTFTGELFF. Partial CDR3 DNA: TGCGCCAGCAGCTCTGGGACTTTTACCGGGGAG.

To note about this clone: Read coverage stops 3 residues before the CDR3 terminus; the germline J gene supplies the remainder. The chain uses TRBV20-1 and TRBJ1-2; unclear D gene. CDR1 and CDR2 (germline): DFQATT, SNEGSKA (reference sequence). This CDR3 spans 15 amino acids. Trimming took off 3 bases at V and 2 bases at J, with 16 bases between the two ends. The CDR3 loop reads CSASHLLTENYGYTF. CDR3 DNA, as far as it was read: TGCAGTGCTAGCCACCTCTTAACAGAAAACTATGGC.

Details on this clone: The read ends 3 residues early relative to the CDR3; the germline J gene fills the gap. The chain is built from TRBV20-1 and TRBJ2-5; no definite D call. From germline, CDR1 is DFQATT and CDR2 SNEGSKA (reference sequence). There are 12 residues in the CDR3. V dropped 2 bases and J dropped 0 bases, with 4 bases sitting between them. CDR3 residues: CSARQYQETQYF. The sequenced CDR3 bases are TGCAGTGCTAGACAGTACCAAGAGACC.

As concerns this clone: The read finishes 3 residues shy of the CDR3 end, and the germline J gene is used to complete it. This chain links TRBV2 with TRBJ1-2, with TRBD1 identical over 7 bases. Germline lookup yields CDR1 SNHLY and CDR2 FYNNEI. The CDR3 totals 13 residues. The CDR3 reads CASRRQGSYDYTF. The CDR3 bases that were read are TGTGCCAGCCGAAGACAGGGCTCGTACGAC.

On this clone itself: The read terminates 3 residues before the CDR3 end, so the remaining end is supplied by the germline J gene. The J gene is TRBJ2-3, the V gene TRBV28; D is unresolved. Deletions cut 8 bases from V and 0 bases from J, with 9 bases between. This CDR3 contains 13 residues. Germline V gene data show CDR1 as MDHEN and CDR2 as SYDVKM. The CDR3: CASLGRSTDTQYF. The sequenced part of the CDR3 DNA is TGTGCCAGCTTGGGCAGAAGCACAGATACG.

As regards this clone: The read ends 3 residues shy of where the CDR3 ends; the end is completed using the germline J gene. The chain has TRBV29-1 and TRBJ1-1; TRBD1 is a possible D gene (6 bases). The CDR3 contains 15 residues. Trimming removed 1 base at V and 1 base at J, with 13 bases between. Germline V gene data show CDR1 as SQVTM and CDR2 as ANQGSEA. CDR3 residues: CSVEGLAGANTEAFF. Incomplete CDR3 DNA: TGCAGCGTTGAAGGCCTGGCAGGGGCGAACACTGAA.

As for this clone: The read finishes 3 residues shy of the CDR3 end, and the germline J gene is used to complete it. The gene calls are TRBV11-2 and TRBJ2-1; the match to TRBD1 covers 10 bases. CDR1 is SGHAT, CDR2 FQNNGV, per germline. This CDR3 has 15 amino acids. The V segment lost 5 bases and the J segment 3 bases; nucleotides outside the gene matches: 4. The part of the CDR3 DNA that was read is TGTGCCAGCAGCGTGACAGGGGGCGACTACAATGAG. This translates into CASSVTGGDYNE. The CDR3 in full is CASSVTGGDYNEQFF.